These T cell receptor beta chains were read from a single sample in a study of blood T cell repertoires in COVID-19. Profiling relied on immunoSEQ multiplex PCR, and the TCRdb table lists in-frame clones only, not all of them. The top ten clones hold roughly 1.1% of a sample with over 250,000 clones, about nine tenths of them seen once. Sequenced input: PBMCs or T cells enriched from blood (not recorded which). Every receptor here comes from a woman aged 25-40 years who had recovered from COVID-19. Each CDR3 is given with its conserved first and last residue. A D gene is named only where the DNA matches it firmly. Clone size, where shown, is once, few, many, or a class for clones that have expanded.

-	TRBV6-5	TRBJ2-7	-	15	TGTGCCAGCAGACCACCTACCAACAGGGTTTACGAGCAGTACTTC	CASRPPTNRVYEQYF
-	TRBV12-3/TRBV12-4	TRBJ2-7	TRBD1	13	TGTGCCAGCAGTTTACAGGGGGCTTACGAGCAGTACTTC	CASSLQGAYEQYF
-	TRBV19	TRBJ1-2	TRBD1	15	TGTGCCAGTAGTATGCAGGGGGATCGAGTCTATGGCTACACCTTC	CASSMQGDRVYGYTF
-	TRBV19	TRBJ1-1	-	14	TGTGCCAGTTATTCAGGGTATCGGTACACTGAAGCTTTCTTT	CASYSGYRYTEAFF
-	TRBV5-1	TRBJ2-3	-	15	TGCGCCAGCAGCGCCCGAGCCGGAGCCACAGATACGCAGTATTTT	CASSARAGATDTQYF
-	TRBV7-3	TRBJ2-1	TRBD2	16	TGTGCCAGCAGGGATCAACTAGCGGGAGTGGACGATGAGCAGTTCTTC	CASRDQLAGVDDEQFF
-	TRBV28	TRBJ1-1	-	15	TGTGCCAGCAGTTCCGAACTGTACTCGAACACTGAAGCTTTCTTT	CASSSELYSNTEAFF
-	TRBV4-1	TRBJ1-5	-	13	TGCGCCAGCAGCCAAGTCGGCAATCAGCCCCAGCATTTT	CASSQVGNQPQHF
once	TRBV7-2	TRBJ2-1	TRBD2	16	TGTGCCAGCTCCCCAGCGGGAGGTCTTGGATACAATGAGCAGTTCTTC	CASSPAGGLGYNEQFF
-	TRBV6-5	TRBJ2-7	TRBD2	16	TGTGCCAGCAGTTATTTGTCGAGCGGGAGTTCCAACGAGCAGTACTTC	CASSYLSSGSSNEQYF
-	TRBV7-8	TRBJ2-1	-	15	TGTGCCAGCAGCGCCGACTATCAGGAGTACAATGAGCAGTTCTTC	CASSADYQEYNEQFF
-	TRBV5-4	TRBJ2-2	TRBD1	14	TGTGCCAGCAGCGGACAGGAGAACACCGGGGAGCTGTTTTTT	CASSGQENTGELFF
-	TRBV28	TRBJ1-5	-	15	TGTGCCAGCAGTTTCGGACAGATGGTCAATCAGCCCCAGCATTTT	CASSFGQMVNQPQHF
-	TRBV6-2/TRBV6-3	TRBJ2-4	TRBD2	18	TGTGCCAGCAGTTACTTCGTTGCGGGAGACACTCGCAAAAACATTCAGTACTTC	CASSYFVAGDTRKNIQYF
-	TRBV3-1/TRBV3-2	TRBJ1-3	TRBD1	13	TGTGCCAGCAGCAAGGACAGGGTCAACACCATATATTTT	CASSKDRVNTIYF
-	TRBV2	TRBJ2-1	TRBD2	16	TGTGCCAGCAGTGAAGTGAGGCTAGCGGTGTACAATGAGCAGTTCTTC	CASSEVRLAVYNEQFF
-	TRBV5-6	TRBJ1-2	-	15	TGTGCCAGCAGCTTGGTGCTCCAGGGTGACTATGGCTACACCTTC	CASSLVLQGDYGYTF
-	TRBV5-8	TRBJ2-1	-	16	TGTGCCAGCAGCTTGGAGGGCGGGGTGTCCTACAATGAGCAGTTCTTC	CASSLEGGVSYNEQFF
-	TRBV4-2	TRBJ2-2	-	15	TGTGCCAGCAGCCAAGTGGCGGGGCGAGGTGGGGAGCTGTTTTTT	CASSQVAGRGGELFF
-	TRBV28	TRBJ1-4	TRBD1	14	TGTGCCAGCAGTTTGGCACAGGGGGATGAAAAACTGTTTTTT	CASSLAQGDEKLFF
once	TRBV5-4	TRBJ2-7	TRBD1	14	TGTGCCAGCAGCTCCGGGACAGCATTTCTCGAGCAGTACTTC	CASSSGTAFLEQYF
-	TRBV28	TRBJ2-7	TRBD1	12	TGTGCCAGCAGTTCCTCAACAGGGGCGCAGTACTTC	CASSSSTGAQYF
-	TRBV7-2	TRBJ2-7	TRBD2	15	TGTGCCAGCAGCATGGGACTAGCGGGAATCTACGAGCAGTACTTC	CASSMGLAGIYEQYF
once	TRBV27	TRBJ2-7	TRBD2	17	TGTGCCAGCAGTTCGGCATTCGGGACTAGCGGGCCCTACGAGCAGTACTTC	CASSSAFGTSGPYEQYF
-	TRBV11-3	TRBJ2-3	-	17	TGTGCCAGCAGCTTAGATGTATCCGGGTCTAGCACAGATACGCAGTATTTT	CASSLDVSGSSTDTQYF
-	TRBV11-2	TRBJ2-7	TRBD2	15	TGTGCCAGCAGCCGGACTAGCGGGATTTCCTACGAGCAGTACTTC	CASSRTSGISYEQYF
-	TRBV19	TRBJ2-1	TRBD2	15	TGTGCCAGTAGTATTAAGGGGACTAGCGTCTATGAGCAGTTCTTC	CASSIKGTSVYEQFF
-	TRBV19	TRBJ1-1	TRBD1	13	TGTGCCAGTAGGGCACAGGGGGGGACTGAAGCTTTCTTT	CASRAQGGTEAFF
few	TRBV19	TRBJ1-1	-	15	TGTGCCAGCAATCCCCACCGGGGAGACGGCACTGAAGCTTTCTTT	CASNPHRGDGTEAFF
-	TRBV9	TRBJ2-1	-	16	TGTGCCAGCAGCGTATCCGGCGGAAATAAGGGGAATGAGCAGTTCTTC	CASSVSGGNKGNEQFF
-	TRBV30	TRBJ2-3	-	15	TGTGCCTGTACCTCCGGGGGGCCCCTCACAGATACGCAGTATTTT	CACTSGGPLTDTQYF
once	TRBV5-8	TRBJ2-1	-	14	TGTGCCAGCAGCTTGGGAGGCTCCTACAATGAGCAGTTCTTC	CASSLGGSYNEQFF
-	TRBV5-1	TRBJ2-5	TRBD2	15	TGCGCCAGCAGCTTGTTAGCGGGAGGAGGGGAGACCCAGTACTTC	CASSLLAGGGETQYF
-	TRBV19	TRBJ2-2	-	13	TGTGCCAGTAGTAGTCAGGGTGTCGGGGAGCTGTTTTTT	CASSSQGVGELFF
once	TRBV11-2	TRBJ1-3	TRBD1	15	TGTGCCAGCAGCCAGGGACAGGCGAGTGAAAACACCATATATTTT	CASSQGQASENTIYF
-	TRBV5-1	TRBJ2-3	-	14	TGCGCCAGCAGCTTGGCAGGGTACACAGATACGCAGTATTTT	CASSLAGYTDTQYF
-	TRBV10-3	TRBJ2-1	TRBD2	19	TGTGCCATCAGTGAGCCCTCGAGACTAGCGGGAAGTTCCTACAATGAGCAGTTCTTC	CAISEPSRLAGSSYNEQFF
-	TRBV30	TRBJ2-7	-	14	TGTGCCTGGAGTGGGGGGCGCAGTGCCTACGAGCAGTACTTC	CAWSGGRSAYEQYF
-	TRBV28	TRBJ2-1	-	13	TGTGCCAGCAGTTCGGACATGATCGATGAGCAGTTCTTC	CASSSDMIDEQFF
-	TRBV9	TRBJ1-2	-	13	TGTGCCAGCAGCGTAGCAGGGGCTGGTGGCTACACCTTC	CASSVAGAGGYTF
-	TRBV25-1	TRBJ2-3	TRBD1	15	TGTGCCAGCAGTGAAGGGGGACAGGGGGTTTATACGCAGTATTTT	CASSEGGQGVYTQYF
-	TRBV28	TRBJ2-1	TRBD2	19	TGTGCCAGCAGTCCGCCCCCCGGGACTAGCGGGAGTTCCTACAATGAGCAGTTCTTC	CASSPPPGTSGSSYNEQFF
-	TRBV28	TRBJ1-2	-	17	TGTGCCAGCAGTTTACAAAAGGCCCAGGGGATGGGCTATGGCTACACCTTC	CASSLQKAQGMGYGYTF